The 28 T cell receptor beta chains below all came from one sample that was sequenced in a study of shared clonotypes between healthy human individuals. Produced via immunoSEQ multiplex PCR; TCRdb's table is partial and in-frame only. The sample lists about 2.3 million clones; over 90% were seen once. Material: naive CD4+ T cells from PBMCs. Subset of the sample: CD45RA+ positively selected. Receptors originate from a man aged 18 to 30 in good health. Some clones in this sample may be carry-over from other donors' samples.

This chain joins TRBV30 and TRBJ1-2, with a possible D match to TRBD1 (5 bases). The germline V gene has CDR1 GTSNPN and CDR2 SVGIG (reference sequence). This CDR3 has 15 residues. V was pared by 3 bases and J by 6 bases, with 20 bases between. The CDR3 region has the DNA TGTGCCTGGAGCCAACCGGACCGGGGGGGAGATGGCTACACCTTC. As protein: CAWSQPDRGGDGYTF.

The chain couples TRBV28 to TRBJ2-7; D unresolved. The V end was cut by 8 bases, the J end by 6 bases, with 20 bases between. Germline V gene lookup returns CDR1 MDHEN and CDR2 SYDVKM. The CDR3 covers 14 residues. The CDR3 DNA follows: TGTGCCAGCCCCAGCTCCGGACCGTCCGCCGAGCAGTACTTC. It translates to CASPSSGPSAEQYF.

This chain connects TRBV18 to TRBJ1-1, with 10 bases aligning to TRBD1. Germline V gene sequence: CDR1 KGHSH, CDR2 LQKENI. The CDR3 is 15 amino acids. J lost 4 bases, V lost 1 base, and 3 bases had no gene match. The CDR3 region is CASSPRTGGPTEAFF. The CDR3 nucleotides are TGTGCCAGCTCACCACGGACAGGGGGTCCCACTGAAGCTTTCTTT.

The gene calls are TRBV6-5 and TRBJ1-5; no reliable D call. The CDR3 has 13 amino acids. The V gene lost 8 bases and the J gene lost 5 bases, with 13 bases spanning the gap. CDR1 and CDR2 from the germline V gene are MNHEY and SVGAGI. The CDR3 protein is CASGRPMDQPQHF. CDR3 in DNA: TGTGCCAGCGGACGCCCAATGGATCAGCCCCAGCATTTT.

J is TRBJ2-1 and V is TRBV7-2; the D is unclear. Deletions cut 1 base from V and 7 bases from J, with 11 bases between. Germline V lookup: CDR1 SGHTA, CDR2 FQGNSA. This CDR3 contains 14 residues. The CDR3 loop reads CASSLVDWRNEQFF. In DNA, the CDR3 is TGTGCCAGCAGCTTAGTGGATTGGCGGAATGAGCAGTTCTTC.

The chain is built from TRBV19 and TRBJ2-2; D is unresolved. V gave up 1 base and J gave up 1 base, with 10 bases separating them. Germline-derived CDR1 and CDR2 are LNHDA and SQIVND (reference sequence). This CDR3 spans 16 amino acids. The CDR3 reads CASSIGRAGNTGELFF. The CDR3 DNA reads TGTGCCAGTAGTATAGGTCGGGCAGGGAACACCGGGGAGCTGTTTTTT.

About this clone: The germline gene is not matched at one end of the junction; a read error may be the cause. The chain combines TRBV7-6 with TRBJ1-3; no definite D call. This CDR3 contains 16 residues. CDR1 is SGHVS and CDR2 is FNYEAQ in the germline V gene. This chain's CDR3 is CASSLVDSSAGNTIYF. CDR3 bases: TGTGCCAGCAGCTTAGTCGACTCGTCGGCTGGGAACACCATATATTTT.

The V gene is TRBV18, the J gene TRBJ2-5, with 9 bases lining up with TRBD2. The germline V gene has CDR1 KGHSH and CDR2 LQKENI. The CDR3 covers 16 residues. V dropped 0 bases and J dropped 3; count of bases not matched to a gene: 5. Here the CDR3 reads CASSPPNSGSEETQYF. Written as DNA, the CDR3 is TGTGCCAGCTCACCACCGAATAGCGGGAGCGAAGAGACCCAGTACTTC. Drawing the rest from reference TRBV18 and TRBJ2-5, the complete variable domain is NAGVMQNPRHLVRRRGQEARLRCSPMKGHSHVYWYRQLPEEGLKFMVYLQKENIIDESGMPKERFSAEFPKEGPSILRIQQVVRGDSAAYFCASSPPNSGSEETQYFGPGTRLLVL.

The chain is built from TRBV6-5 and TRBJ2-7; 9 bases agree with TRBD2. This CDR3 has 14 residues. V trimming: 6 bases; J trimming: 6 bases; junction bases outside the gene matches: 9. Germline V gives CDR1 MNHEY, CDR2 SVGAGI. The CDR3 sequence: CASRGTSRASEQYF. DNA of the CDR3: TGTGCCAGCAGAGGGACTAGCCGGGCGTCCGAGCAGTACTTC.

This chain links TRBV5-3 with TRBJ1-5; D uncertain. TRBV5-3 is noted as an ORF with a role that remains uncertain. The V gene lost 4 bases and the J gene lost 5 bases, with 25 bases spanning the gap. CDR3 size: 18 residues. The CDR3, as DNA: TGTGCCAGAAGCCCGACCCTAGGCTGCCACCAAGGGCATCAGCCCCAGCATTTT. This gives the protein CARSPTLGCHQGHQPQHF.

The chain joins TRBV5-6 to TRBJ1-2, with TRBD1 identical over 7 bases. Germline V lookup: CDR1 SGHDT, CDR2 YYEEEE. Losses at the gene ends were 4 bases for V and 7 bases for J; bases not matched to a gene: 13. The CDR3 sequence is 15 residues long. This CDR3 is CASSPPGQGESGYTF. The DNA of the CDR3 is TGTGCCAGCAGCCCCCCTGGGCAGGGGGAGAGTGGCTACACCTTC.

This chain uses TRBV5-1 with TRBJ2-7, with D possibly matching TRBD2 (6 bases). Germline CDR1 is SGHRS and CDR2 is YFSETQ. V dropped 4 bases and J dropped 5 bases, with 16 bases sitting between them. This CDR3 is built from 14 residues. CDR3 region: CASSPRGTNHEQYF. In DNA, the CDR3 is TGCGCCAGCAGCCCCCGGGGGACGAACCACGAGCAGTACTTC.

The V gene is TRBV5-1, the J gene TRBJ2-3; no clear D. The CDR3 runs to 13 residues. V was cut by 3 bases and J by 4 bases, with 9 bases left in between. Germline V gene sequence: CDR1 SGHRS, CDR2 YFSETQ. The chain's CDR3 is CASSWKESDTQYF. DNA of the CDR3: TGCGCCAGCAGCTGGAAGGAGTCAGATACGCAGTATTTT.

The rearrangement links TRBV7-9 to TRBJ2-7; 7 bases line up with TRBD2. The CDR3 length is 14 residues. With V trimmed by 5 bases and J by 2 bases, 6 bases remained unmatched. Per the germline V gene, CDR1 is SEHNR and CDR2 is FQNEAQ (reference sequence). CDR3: CASSNWGGPYEQYF. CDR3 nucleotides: TGTGCCAGCAGCAATTGGGGGGGACCCTACGAGCAGTACTTC.

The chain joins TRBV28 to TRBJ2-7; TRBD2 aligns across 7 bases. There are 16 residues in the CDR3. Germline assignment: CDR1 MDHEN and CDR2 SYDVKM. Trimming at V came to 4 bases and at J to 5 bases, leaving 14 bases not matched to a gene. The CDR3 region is CASSSPPGGGLDEQYF. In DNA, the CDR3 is TGTGCCAGCAGTTCCCCCCCGGGGGGAGGGCTGGACGAGCAGTACTTC. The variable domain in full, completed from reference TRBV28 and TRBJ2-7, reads DVKVTQSSRYLVKRTGEKVFLECVQDMDHENMFWYRQDPGLGLRLIYFSYDVKMKEKGDIPEGYSVSREKKERFSLILESASTNQTSMYLCASSSPPGGGLDEQYFGPGTRLTVT.

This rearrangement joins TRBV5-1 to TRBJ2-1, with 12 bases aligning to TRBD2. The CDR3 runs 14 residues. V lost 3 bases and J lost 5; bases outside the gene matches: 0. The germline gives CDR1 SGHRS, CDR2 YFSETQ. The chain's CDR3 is CASSSSGRDNEQFF. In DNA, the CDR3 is TGCGCCAGCAGCTCTAGCGGGAGGGACAATGAGCAGTTCTTC.

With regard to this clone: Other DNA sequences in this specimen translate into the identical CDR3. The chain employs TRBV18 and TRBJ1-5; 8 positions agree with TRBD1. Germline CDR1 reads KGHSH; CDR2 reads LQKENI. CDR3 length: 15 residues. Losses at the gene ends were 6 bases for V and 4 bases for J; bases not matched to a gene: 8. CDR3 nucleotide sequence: TGTGCCAGCTCCCCGACAGGGGCCGGTAATCAGCCCCAGCATTTT. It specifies CASSPTGAGNQPQHF.

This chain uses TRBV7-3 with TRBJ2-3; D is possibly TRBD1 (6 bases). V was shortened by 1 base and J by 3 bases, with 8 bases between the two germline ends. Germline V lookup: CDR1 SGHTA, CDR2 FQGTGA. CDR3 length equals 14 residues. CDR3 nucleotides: TGTGCCAGCAGCTTAAACAGGGAAACAGATACGCAGTATTTT. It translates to CASSLNRETDTQYF.

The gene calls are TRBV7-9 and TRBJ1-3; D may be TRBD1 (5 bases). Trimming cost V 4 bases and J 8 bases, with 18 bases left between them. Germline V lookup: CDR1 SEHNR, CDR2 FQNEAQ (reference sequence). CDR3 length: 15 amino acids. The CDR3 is CASSWGPGLGDTIYF. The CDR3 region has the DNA TGTGCCAGCAGCTGGGGACCGGGGCTCGGAGACACCATATATTTT.

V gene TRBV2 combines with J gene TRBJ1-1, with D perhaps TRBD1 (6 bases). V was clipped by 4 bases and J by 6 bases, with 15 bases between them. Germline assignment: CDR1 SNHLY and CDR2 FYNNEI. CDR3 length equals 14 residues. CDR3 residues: CASSGPGGAPEAFF. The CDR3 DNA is TGTGCCAGCAGTGGCCCGGGGGGGGCCCCTGAAGCTTTCTTT.

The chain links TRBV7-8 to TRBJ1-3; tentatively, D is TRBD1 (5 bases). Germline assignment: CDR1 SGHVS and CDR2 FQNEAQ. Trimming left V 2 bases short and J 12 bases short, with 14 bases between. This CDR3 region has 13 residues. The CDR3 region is CASSLLPGALIYF. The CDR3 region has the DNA TGTGCCAGCAGCTTACTACCCGGGGCGCTCATATATTTT.

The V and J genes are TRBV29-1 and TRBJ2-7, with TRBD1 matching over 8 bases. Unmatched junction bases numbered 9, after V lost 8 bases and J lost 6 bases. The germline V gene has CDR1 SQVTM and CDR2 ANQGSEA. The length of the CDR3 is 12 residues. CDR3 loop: CSTRTGRSEQYF. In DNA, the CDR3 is TGCAGCACCCGGACAGGGCGAAGCGAGCAGTACTTC.

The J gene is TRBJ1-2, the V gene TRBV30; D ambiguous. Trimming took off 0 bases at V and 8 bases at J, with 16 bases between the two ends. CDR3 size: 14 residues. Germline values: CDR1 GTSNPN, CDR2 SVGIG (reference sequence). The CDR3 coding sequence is TGTGCCTGGAGTGTCAACTCCCGAACAATCGGCTACACCTTC. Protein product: CAWSVNSRTIGYTF.

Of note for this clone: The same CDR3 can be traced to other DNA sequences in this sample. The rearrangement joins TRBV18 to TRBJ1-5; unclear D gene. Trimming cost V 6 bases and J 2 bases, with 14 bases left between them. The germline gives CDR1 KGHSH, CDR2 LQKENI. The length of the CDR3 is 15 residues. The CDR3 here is CASSPGSGGNQPQHF. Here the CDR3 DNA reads TGTGCCAGCTCCCCCGGGTCCGGTGGCAATCAGCCCCAGCATTTT.

The CDR3 DNA follows: TGTGCCAGCAGCCGGCTTAAGGACAGGGGTACCAAAAACATTCAGTACTTC. This translates into CASSRLKDRGTKNIQYF. V is TRBV7-7 and J is TRBJ2-4, with 9 nucleotides matching TRBD1. J lost 2 bases, V lost 5 bases, and 10 bases had no gene match. The CDR3 runs 17 residues. The germline V gene encodes CDR1 SSHAT and CDR2 FNYEAQ (reference sequence).

The CDR3 DNA is TGCGCCAGCAGCCGACGAACTGATGACTACGAGCAGTACTTC. It specifies CASSRRTDDYEQYF. The chain carries TRBV4-1 and TRBJ2-7; the D is unclear. Germline V CDR1 and CDR2: MGHRA, YSYEKL. Trimming removed 4 bases from V and 3 bases from J, with 13 bases in between. This CDR3 contains 14 residues.

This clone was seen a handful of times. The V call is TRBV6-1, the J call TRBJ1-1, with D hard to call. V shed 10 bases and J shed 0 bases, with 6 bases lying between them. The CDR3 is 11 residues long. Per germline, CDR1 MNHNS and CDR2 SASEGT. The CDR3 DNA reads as TGTGCCATCTACATGAACACTGAAGCTTTCTTT. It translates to CAIYMNTEAFF.

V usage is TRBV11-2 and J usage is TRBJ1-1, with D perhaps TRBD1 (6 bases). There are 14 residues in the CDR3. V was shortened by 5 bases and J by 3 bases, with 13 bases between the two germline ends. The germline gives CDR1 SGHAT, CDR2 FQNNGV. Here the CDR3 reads CASSATDRHTEAFF. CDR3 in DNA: TGTGCCAGCAGCGCAACGGACAGACACACTGAAGCTTTCTTT.